This T cell receptor (beta chain) was identified during a study of blood T cell repertoires in COVID-19. Whole-study context: Nucleic acid was either cDNA or gDNA, and it came from T cells, B-cell-depleted T cells, or PBMCs.

The germline V gene encodes CDR1 SGDLS and CDR2 YYNGEE. The CDR3 runs to 16 residues. The J segment lost 1 base and the V segment lost 3 bases, leaving 4 bases of the junction unmatched. Data came from immunoSEQ multiplex PCR; TCRdb stores just in-frame clones and leaves some out. The sample lists about 210,000 clones; 85% were seen once. The chain carries TRBV9 and TRBJ2-2; TRBD2 matches 9 bases. The specimen sequenced was peripheral blood. The receptor comes from a man aged 50-60 years with COVID-19, enrolled during active disease. The CDR3 here is CASSDSLAGNTGELFF. The CDR3 DNA reads TGTGCCAGCAGCGACTCACTAGCGGGGAACACCGGGGAGCTGTTTTTT.